Below, 7 T cell receptor beta chains from the same sample are listed, as sequenced in a study of CD8+CD57+ T cells in acquired aplastic anemia. For CDR3 and TCR beta VDJ profiling, genomic DNA was the template used. TCRdb re-derived calls from the reads in MiXCR, one entry per CDR3 protein. The sample contains about 160,000 distinct CDR3 sequences, roughly 48% of which appear only once. By flow cytometry, patients selected for sequencing had shown an expansion of CD8+CD57+ cells. Sequencing input: sorted CD4+, CD8+, or CD8+CD57+ T cells (not recorded which) from PBMCs. All receptors come from a human donor with aplastic anemia.

This clonotype was recorded at least ten times. V gene TRBV4-1 combines with J gene TRBJ2-5, with TRBD1 matching 9 bases. CDR1 is MGHRA and CDR2 is YSYEKL in the germline V gene. Trimming cost V 0 bases and J 2 bases; bases outside gene matches: 7. CDR3 length: 17 amino acids. DNA for the CDR3: TGCGCCAGCAGCCAAGATTCGGCGACAGGGGGTCAAGAGACCCAGTACTTC. It yields the protein CASSQDSATGGQETQYF.

In regard to this clonotype: At one of its ends the junction is not consistent with the germline gene, which may arise from a read error. The rearrangement joins TRBV9 to TRBJ2-5, with a tentative D call TRBD1 (5 bases). The CDR3 runs to 13 residues. CDR1 is SGDLS and CDR2 is YYNGEE in the germline V gene. DNA for the CDR3: TGTGCCAGCAGCGTCAGGGCAGACGGAGAGCAGCACTTC. Amino acids: CASSVRADGEQHF. Looking up the rest from reference TRBV9 and TRBJ2-5 gives the full variable domain: DSGVTQTPKHLITATGQRVTLRCSPRSGDLSVYWYQQSLDQGLQFLIQYYNGEERAKGNILERFSAQQFPDLHSELNLSSLELGDSALYFCASSVRADGEQHFGPGTRLLVL.

This clonotype was seen a few times. This chain joins TRBV24-1 and TRBJ2-3; D gene unclear. The germline V gene encodes CDR1 KGHDR and CDR2 SFDVKD. The ends were cut back, 2 bases at V and 3 bases at J, with 11 bases in the middle. This CDR3 spans 15 amino acids. The CDR3: CATSDSGQATDTQYF. CDR3 DNA sequence: TGTGCCACCAGTGATTCCGGTCAGGCGACAGATACGCAGTATTTT.

This clonotype was recorded at least ten times. The chain combines TRBV2 with TRBJ1-1; no clear D. Trimming removed 3 bases at V and 5 bases at J, with 13 bases between. Per germline, CDR1 SNHLY and CDR2 FYNNEI. This CDR3 spans 14 amino acids. This chain's CDR3 is CASSDLGGGTEAFF. As DNA, the CDR3 is TGTGCCAGCAGTGATCTGGGAGGAGGGACTGAAGCTTTCTTT. Combining the CDR3 with reference TRBV2 and TRBJ1-1 gives the whole variable domain EPEVTQTPSHQVTQMGQEVILRCVPISNHLYFYWYRQILGQKVEFLVSFYNNEISEKSEIFDDQFSVERPDGSNFTLKIRSTKLEDSAMYFCASSDLGGGTEAFFGQGTRLTVV.

This clonotype was detected many times. This rearrangement joins TRBV10-3 to TRBJ2-7; 10 nucleotides match TRBD1. The CDR3 loop spans 15 amino acids. Germline V gene data show CDR1 as ENHRY and CDR2 as SYGVKD. Trimming took 2 bases from V and 6 from J; bases not matched to a gene: 7. This CDR3 is CAISEPDRGRSEQYF. The DNA for the CDR3 is TGTGCCATCAGTGAGCCTGACAGGGGGCGCAGCGAGCAGTACTTC.

This clonotype has more than one count but fewer than ten. The chain recombines TRBV20-1 with TRBJ2-5; no definite D call. Germline V lookup: CDR1 DFQATT, CDR2 SNEGSKA (reference sequence). V lost 3 bases and J lost 5, with 10 bases in between. The CDR3 extends over 12 amino acids. This chain's CDR3 is CSASSILETQYF. For the CDR3, the DNA is TGCAGTGCTAGCTCGATTCTGGAGACCCAGTACTTC.

This clonotype was observed many times. V usage is TRBV7-6 and J usage is TRBJ2-2; 7 bases are a match to TRBD1. The V and J ends lost 2 bases and 4 bases, in that order; junction bases with no gene match: 7. This CDR3 contains 16 residues. Germline CDR1 and CDR2: SGHVS and FNYEAQ. CDR3: CASSLNDRDATGELFF. The CDR3 region has the DNA TGTGCCAGCAGCTTAAACGACAGGGATGCCACCGGGGAGCTGTTTTTT.